What follows are 31 T cell receptor beta chains derived from one specimen sequenced in a study of blood T cells in healthy people across ages. Primers used in a second PCR of about 6 to 11 cycles were a sample-barcoded 5' primer and a J-beta primer mix. TCRdb independently ran MiXCR on the 5' RACE reads; one entry per CDR3 protein. The table records 1.5 million to 2 million distinct CDR3 sequences, around 42% of them present only once. Sequencing input: blood. These receptors originate from a human donor in good health.

This chain connects TRBV20-1 to TRBJ1-5; 7 positions agree with TRBD1. The CDR3 has 12 amino acids. Germline loops: CDR1 DFQATT, CDR2 SNEGSKA (reference sequence). The CDR3 here is CRSGGSNQPQHF. In DNA form, the CDR3 reads TGCAGGTCAGGGGGAAGCAATCAGCCCCAGCATTTT.

This clonotype was seen more than once but under ten times. The chain recombines TRBV4-1 with TRBJ1-5; tentative D call: TRBD1 (5 bases). Germline-derived CDR1 and CDR2 are MGHRA and YSYEKL. The CDR3 is 17 amino acids. V lost 1 base, J lost 3 bases, and 16 bases lay in between. CDR3 coding DNA: TGCGCCAGCAGCCAAGCCGGGAGTTGGGGGAACAATCAGCCCCAGCATTTT. Translating it yields CASSQAGSWGNNQPQHF.

The chain carries TRBV5-1 and TRBJ2-3, with 7 bases identical to TRBD2. The junction had 7 bases not matched to a gene; V was cut back by 3 bases and J by 6 bases. Germline-derived CDR1 and CDR2 are SGHRS and YFSETQ. The CDR3 runs to 14 residues. CDR3 sequence: CASSSGTIKDTQYF. For the CDR3, the DNA is TGCGCCAGCAGCTCAGGGACTATCAAGGATACGCAGTATTTT.

Of note for this clonotype: A read error may produce the germline difference seen at one junction end. The gene calls are TRBV5-6 and TRBJ2-1; D is unresolved. Germline V gives CDR1 SGHDT, CDR2 YYEEEE. The CDR3 sequence is 16 residues long. DNA of the CDR3: TGTGCCAGCAGCTTGGTTACGCTGAGCTCCTACAATAAGCAGTTCTTC. As protein: CASSLVTLSSYNKQFF.

This rearrangement joins TRBV15 to TRBJ2-3; D is possibly TRBD1 (5 bases). Germline loops: CDR1 LNHNV, CDR2 YYDKDF (reference sequence). This CDR3 contains 15 residues. Trimming shortened V by 0 bases and J by 5 bases, and 12 bases separated the two germline ends. The CDR3 here is CATSRDLGVVDTQYF. CDR3 in DNA: TGTGCCACCAGCAGAGATCTAGGGGTGGTAGATACGCAGTATTTT.

The genes are TRBV14 and TRBJ1-2, with 10 bases matching TRBD1. V lost 3 bases, J lost 6 bases, and 19 bases stayed unmatched. CDR1 and CDR2 from the germline V gene are SGHDN and FVKESK. The CDR3 extends over 19 amino acids. Here the CDR3 DNA reads TGTGCCAGCAGCCACCCACCGGGACAGGGGTTAGGGGATATCAATGGCTACACCTTC. As protein: CASSHPPGQGLGDINGYTF.

The chain links TRBV6-6 to TRBJ2-7; the match to TRBD2 covers 9 bases. Gene TRBJ2-5 matches the end of the DNA better, so the J call may be wrong. This CDR3 spans 16 amino acids. Germline CDR1 is MNHNY and CDR2 is SVGAGI (reference sequence). The CDR3 sequence is CASSHPGLAGGETQYF. The CDR3 region has the DNA TGTGCCAGCAGTCACCCGGGACTAGCTGGGGGAGAGACCCAGTACTTC.

This clonotype was counted only a few times. The chain employs TRBV28 and TRBJ1-2; a weak D match, TRBD1 (6 bases). Germline lookup yields CDR1 MDHEN and CDR2 SYDVKM. Trimming removed 7 bases from V and 4 bases from J, with 10 bases in between. This CDR3 contains 12 residues. CDR3 DNA sequence: TGTGCCAGCACCACAGGGTTCTATGGCTACACCTTC. Translating gives CASTTGFYGYTF.

The chain combines TRBV5-5 with TRBJ2-5, with D hard to call. CDR3 size: 14 residues. Germline-derived CDR1 and CDR2 are SGHKS and YYEKEE (reference sequence). V lost 2 bases and J lost 0, with 8 bases in between. DNA for the CDR3: TGTGCCAGCAGCTTACCACAAAACCAAGAGACCCAGTACTTC. Protein sequence: CASSLPQNQETQYF.

The rearrangement joins TRBV4-3 to TRBJ2-7; D might be TRBD1 or TRBD2, each matching 5 bases. V was pared by 1 base and J by 2 bases, with 15 bases between. The CDR3 is 16 amino acids. Germline CDR1 and CDR2: LGHNA and YSLEER. The CDR3 is CASSQVGGDSTYEQYF. CDR3 sequence (DNA): TGCGCCAGCAGCCAAGTTGGAGGCGACAGCACCTACGAGCAGTACTTC.

This clonotype was seen a few times. The rearrangement joins TRBV27 to TRBJ2-1; D is uncertain. Germline V gene data show CDR1 as MNHEY and CDR2 as SMNVEV (reference sequence). The CDR3 is 13 amino acids. V shed 8 bases and J shed 4 bases, with 12 bases lying between them. CDR3 residues: CASGLGPYNEQFF. DNA for the CDR3: TGTGCCAGCGGATTAGGGCCATACAATGAGCAGTTCTTC.

The chain joins TRBV3-1 to TRBJ1-5; 9 bases are a match to TRBD1. Germline CDR1 LGHDT, CDR2 YNNKEL (reference sequence). CDR3 length: 16 residues. The V segment lost 4 bases and the J segment 6 bases; nucleotides outside the gene matches: 10. The chain's CDR3 is CASSPSEGQGIQPQHF. DNA for the CDR3: TGTGCCAGCAGCCCCTCTGAGGGACAGGGTATTCAGCCCCAGCATTTT.

This chain links TRBV15 with TRBJ1-1; D might be TRBD1 (5 bases). Germline V lookup: CDR1 LNHNV, CDR2 YYDKDF (reference sequence). This CDR3 is 14 amino acids long. Trimming took off 3 bases at V and 10 bases at J, with 18 bases between the two ends. CDR3 sequence: CATSRLRGSTVAFF. The CDR3 nucleotides read TGTGCCACCAGCAGGCTACGGGGGTCTACCGTAGCTTTCTTT.

This chain joins TRBV12-3 or TRBV12-4 and TRBJ1-2; D perhaps matches TRBD1 (5 bases). The V end was cut by 6 bases, the J end by 8 bases, with 16 bases between. The CDR3 is 13 residues long. The CDR3: CASRPGGHQGYTF. The CDR3 region has the DNA TGTGCCAGCAGGCCCGGGGGTCATCAAGGCTACACCTTC.

The CDR3 bases are TGTGCCTGGAGCGACCGGACGGATTCACCCCTCCACTTT. Residues: CAWSDRTDSPLHF. This sequence joins TRBV30 and TRBJ1-6; D is unclear. V was cut by 3 bases and J by 8 bases, with 11 bases left in between. CDR3 size: 13 residues. The germline V gene has CDR1 GTSNPN and CDR2 SVGIG (reference sequence). The complete variable domain, with remaining parts taken from reference TRBV30 and TRBJ1-6, reads SQTIHQWPATLVQPVGSPLSLECTVEGTSNPNLYWYRQAAGRGLQLLFYSVGIGQISSEVPQNLSASRPQDRQFILSSKKLLLSDSGFYLCAWSDRTDSPLHFGNGTRLTVT.

This rearrangement joins TRBV15 to TRBJ1-5, with 7 nucleotides matching TRBD1. Per the germline V gene, CDR1 is LNHNV and CDR2 is YYDKDF (reference sequence). This CDR3 region has 14 residues. Trimming at V came to 5 bases and at J to 4 bases, leaving 5 bases not matched to a gene. CDR3 nucleotide sequence: TGTGCCACCAGCTTGGGACAGCCAAATCAGCCCCAGCATTTT. Translation gives CATSLGQPNQPQHF.

This sequence joins TRBV4-2 and TRBJ1-2, with D unresolved. Germline CDR1 and CDR2: LGHNA and YNFKEQ. The CDR3 loop spans 15 amino acids. V was cut by 1 base and J by 8 bases, with 17 bases left in between. The DNA of the CDR3 is TGTGCCAGCAGCCAAGTGAATGACGACCCGAAGGGCTACACCTTC. Amino acid sequence: CASSQVNDDPKGYTF.

J is TRBJ2-5 and V is TRBV3-1, with D maybe TRBD1 (6 bases). The J call may be incorrect, as the DNA end agrees better with TRBJ2-7. The CDR3 loop spans 16 amino acids. CDR1 is LGHDT, CDR2 YNNKEL, per germline (reference sequence). Written as DNA, the CDR3 is TGTGCCAGCAGCCAAGGGAAAGGCTGGACAGTTAACGAGCAGTACTTC. This codes for CASSQGKGWTVNEQYF.

The genes are TRBV20-1 and TRBJ2-5, with D tentatively TRBD2 (5 bases). This CDR3 spans 15 amino acids. V lost 3 bases and J lost 5, with 19 bases in between. Germline V lookup: CDR1 DFQATT, CDR2 SNEGSKA (reference sequence). CDR3 sequence reads: CSARSTLRGLETQYF. CDR3 DNA: TGCAGTGCTAGGTCTACCCTTCGAGGGTTGGAGACCCAGTACTTC.

This clonotype was detected a few times. This chain links TRBV5-1 with TRBJ2-5, with D tentatively TRBD2 (5 bases). Germline V lookup: CDR1 SGHRS, CDR2 YFSETQ. CDR3 size: 15 residues. V was trimmed by 0 bases and J by 5 bases, leaving 14 bases between them. The CDR3, as DNA: TGCGCCAGCAGCTTGGCTTCGGCTAGCTGGGAGACCCAGTACTTC. It yields the protein CASSLASASWETQYF. Full variable domain (remainder filled in from reference TRBV5-1 and TRBJ2-5): KAGVTQTPRYLIKTRGQQVTLSCSPISGHRSVSWYQQTPGQGLQFLFEYFSETQRNKGNFPGRFSGRQFSNSRSEMNVSTLELGDSALYLCASSLASASWETQYFGPGTRLLVL.

This chain connects TRBV14 to TRBJ2-1, with a possible D match to TRBD2 (5 bases). This CDR3 has 16 residues. Germline loops: CDR1 SGHDN, CDR2 FVKESK. Trimming left V 4 bases short and J 3 bases short, with 16 bases between. This chain's CDR3 is CASSPFLSGFYNEQFF. The CDR3 DNA reads TGTGCCAGCAGCCCCTTCCTGAGCGGCTTCTACAATGAGCAGTTCTTC.

The CDR3 nucleotides read TGTGCCAGCAGCTTAGATCTCGGGGGAAAACTGTTTTTT. Encoded protein: CASSLDLGGKLFF. The chain couples TRBV7-2 to TRBJ1-4; maybe TRBD1 (5 bases). CDR3 length: 13 amino acids. Trimming pared 1 base from V and 10 bases from J, leaving 10 bases between. The germline CDR1 and CDR2 sequences are SGHTA and FQGNSA.

The rearrangement uses TRBV6-6 and TRBJ1-5; possible D gene TRBD1, 6 bases. The germline V gene encodes CDR1 MNHNY and CDR2 SVGAGI (reference sequence). The CDR3 sequence is 18 residues long. The ends were cut back, 6 bases at V and 6 bases at J, with 27 bases in the middle. In DNA form, the CDR3 reads TGTGCCAGCAGCACGACCCCTGTATTACAGGGTTTTAGTCAGCCCCAGCATTTT. This codes for CASSTTPVLQGFSQPQHF.

A few counts support this clonotype. This chain connects TRBV7-2 to TRBJ2-1; the match to TRBD2 covers 15 bases. The CDR3 extends over 17 amino acids. CDR1 is SGHTA, CDR2 FQGNSA, per germline. V was pared by 1 base and J by 6 bases, with 4 bases of the junction left unmatched. CDR3: CASSLVPGLAGGNEQFF. The CDR3 DNA sequence: TGTGCCAGCAGCTTAGTGCCGGGACTAGCGGGGGGCAATGAGCAGTTCTTC. Full variable domain (missing parts from reference TRBV7-2 and TRBJ2-1): GAGVSQSPSNKVTEKGKDVELRCDPISGHTALYWYRQSLGQGLEFLIYFQGNSAPDKSGLPSDRFSAERTGGSVSTLTIQRTQQEDSAVYLCASSLVPGLAGGNEQFFGPGTRLTVL.

The chain carries TRBV7-2 and TRBJ2-7; no reliable D call. The tail of the sequence fits TRBJ2-4 better, so the J call may be wrong. This CDR3 region has 12 residues. Germline values: CDR1 SGHTA, CDR2 FQGNSA. The CDR3 is CASTVVSNIQYF. DNA for the CDR3: TGTGCCAGCACCGTGGTTAGTAACATTCAGTACTTC.

The chain carries TRBV13 and TRBJ2-7; 7 nucleotides align to TRBD1. Germline lookup yields CDR1 PRHDT and CDR2 FYEKMQ (reference sequence). Trimming at V came to 5 bases and at J to 0 bases, leaving 10 bases not matched to a gene. The CDR3 runs 16 residues. The CDR3 here is CASSSTGTEGSYEQYF. The CDR3 DNA is TGTGCCAGCAGCAGTACCGGGACAGAAGGCTCCTACGAGCAGTACTTC. The full variable domain, in which reference TRBV13 and TRBJ2-7 provide the parts outside the CDR3, is AAGVIQSPRHLIKEKRETATLKCYPIPRHDTVYWYQQGPGQDPQFLISFYEKMQSDKGSIPDRFSAQQFSDYHSELNMSSLELGDSALYFCASSSTGTEGSYEQYFGPGTRLTVT.

The chain recombines TRBV7-2 with TRBJ2-5; D is undetermined. The J call is uncertain, as TRBJ2-7 better fits the DNA end. The CDR3 totals 15 residues. Per germline, CDR1 SGHTA and CDR2 FQGNSA. This CDR3 reads CASSLLSLVWGEQYF. The CDR3 bases are TGTGCCAGCAGCCTACTTAGTTTGGTGTGGGGCGAGCAGTACTTC.

This clonotype is a singleton in its sample. The rearrangement links TRBV12-3 or TRBV12-4 to TRBJ2-7; 10 bases match TRBD2. CDR3 length: 17 residues. V lost 6 bases to trimming and J lost 0 bases; unmatched junction nucleotides: 11. The CDR3 protein is CASSPTGLAESSYEQYF. CDR3 DNA sequence: TGTGCCAGCAGCCCTACAGGACTAGCGGAGAGCTCCTACGAGCAGTACTTC.

This clonotype has more than one count but fewer than ten. The V call is TRBV7-2, the J call TRBJ2-3; D perhaps matches TRBD2 (5 bases). Germline V gives CDR1 SGHTA, CDR2 FQGNSA. The CDR3 is made up of 16 amino acids. Trimming pared 4 bases from V and 4 bases from J, leaving 18 bases between. CDR3 sequence reads: CASSSFGVSVPDTQYF. For the CDR3, the DNA is TGTGCCAGCAGCTCCTTCGGGGTTTCAGTCCCAGATACGCAGTATTTT.

The chain links TRBV24-1 to TRBJ2-5; no firm D call. The end of the DNA aligns better with TRBJ2-7, so the J call may be wrong. The CDR3 is made up of 13 amino acids. Germline V gives CDR1 KGHDR, CDR2 SFDVKD. For the CDR3, the DNA is TGTGCCACCGCCGCAATTGGTGGCTACGAGCAGTACTTC. Amino acids: CATAAIGGYEQYF.

The V gene is TRBV7-2, the J gene TRBJ1-2, with D perhaps TRBD1 (5 bases). Trimming left V 5 bases short and J 6 bases short, with 16 bases between. The length of the CDR3 is 14 residues. The germline CDR1 and CDR2 sequences are SGHTA and FQGNSA. CDR3 region: CASSPGPRRNGYTF. CDR3 nucleotides: TGTGCCAGCAGCCCGGGGCCAAGGAGGAATGGCTACACCTTC.